This record covers a single TCR beta chain. Germline V gives CDR1 MDHEN, CDR2 SYDVKM. This CDR3 contains 16 residues. The J segment lost 6 bases and the V segment lost 6 bases, leaving 15 bases of the junction unmatched. This record belongs to a study of blood T cell repertoires in COVID-19. About the study: Samples representing acute and convalescent COVID-19 were sourced from the United States, Italy and Spain. T cells, B-cell-depleted T cells, or PBMCs provided the cDNA or gDNA that served as material.

Authors' methods: Nucleated cell counts were estimated from reference gene primer amplification. The table came from immunoSEQ multiplex PCR; TCRdb's copy has only in-frame clones and leaves some out. V and J calls and clone size are copied from that table; D and trimming were computed from the DNA. The sample includes fewer than 85,000 clones, roughly 87% seen only once; the top ten take about 1%. The sequenced material came from peripheral blood. The sequence derives from a woman aged 45-59 years in a cohort sampled during active COVID-19. The chain has TRBV28 and TRBJ1-2; 8 bases are shared with TRBD1. The CDR3 bases are TGTGCCAGCAGAGTCCCTGGACAGGGAGGTCATGATGGCTACACCTTC. Amino acids: CASRVPGQGGHDGYTF.